The TCR beta chain under discussion was sequenced for a study of post-analysis software for immune sequencing data. Study findings and constraints: Higher frequency in patients than in controls was seen for several TRBV segments, with TRBV5-6, TRBV5-1 and TRBV20-1 among them.

Notes on this clonotype: Its antigen is undetermined.

Trimming took 3 bases from V and 4 from J, leaving 19 bases between them. CDR1 is LGHDT and CDR2 is YNNKEL in the germline V gene (reference sequence). The CDR3 totals 16 residues. TCR beta libraries were prepared from cDNA with unique molecular identifiers. From the PCR reads, TCRdb called clonotypes with MiXCR, one entry per CDR3 protein. This sample has 500,000 to 600,000 distinct CDR3 sequences, with 44% found just once. Sequenced material: blood. The chain has TRBV3-1 and TRBJ2-7; D might be TRBD2 (6 bases). The clonotype comes from a girl aged 10-17 years with multiple sclerosis. CDR3 in DNA: TGTGCCAGCAGCCATATAGTCGGGACTCCCGTTTACGAGCAGTACTTC. Its protein is CASSHIVGTPVYEQYF.